The 23 T cell receptor beta chains given below trace back to one sample, sequenced in a study of blood T cell repertoires in COVID-19. Repertoires were generated with immunoSEQ multiplex PCR, while TCRdb's copy carries only in-frame clones and drops some. The sample yields 45,000 to 65,000 clones, around 90% seen once. Sequenced sample: peripheral blood. These receptors all come from a human donor in a cohort sampled during active COVID-19.

The CDR3 loop is CASSQDSSGASTDTQYF. The DNA of the CDR3 is TGTGCCAGCAGCCAAGATTCGAGCGGGGCTAGCACAGATACGCAGTATTTT. The chain joins TRBV4-2 to TRBJ2-3; 7 nucleotides align to TRBD2. The V and J ends lost 0 bases and 0 bases, in that order; junction bases with no gene match: 6. Germline V gene sequence: CDR1 LGHNA, CDR2 YNFKEQ. There are 17 residues in the CDR3.

The chain has TRBV2 and TRBJ1-1, with D tentatively TRBD1 (5 bases). The CDR3 contains 17 residues. CDR1 is SNHLY and CDR2 is FYNNEI in the germline V gene. V gave up 0 bases and J gave up 1 base, with 15 bases separating them. The CDR3 DNA reads as TGTGCCAGCAGTGAAGCGCTTCCATTTGGGGCGAACACTGAAGCTTTCTTT. As protein: CASSEALPFGANTEAFF. Drawing the rest from reference TRBV2 and TRBJ1-1, the complete variable domain is EPEVTQTPSHQVTQMGQEVILRCVPISNHLYFYWYRQILGQKVEFLVSFYNNEISEKSEIFDDQFSVERPDGSNFTLKIRSTKLEDSAMYFCASSEALPFGANTEAFFGQGTRLTVV.

V gene TRBV19 combines with J gene TRBJ1-1; 10 bases are shared with TRBD1. The ends lost 3 bases at V and 2 bases at J; junction bases unmatched: 6. The CDR3 is made up of 16 amino acids. Per germline, CDR1 LNHDA and CDR2 SQIVND (reference sequence). The CDR3 is CASSIRQGASNTEAFF. DNA of the CDR3: TGTGCCAGTAGTATCCGACAGGGGGCGAGTAACACTGAAGCTTTCTTT.

The chain recombines TRBV28 with TRBJ1-5; D may be TRBD1 (6 bases). Per germline, CDR1 MDHEN and CDR2 SYDVKM. This CDR3 region has 17 residues. Between the trimmed V and J ends, which lost 6 bases and 0 bases, there was a span of 18 bases. CDR3 in DNA: TGTGCCAGCAGCCCTCGGACAGATACCTCTAGCAATCAGCCCCAGCATTTT. Protein product: CASSPRTDTSSNQPQHF.

The chain joins TRBV7-8 to TRBJ1-4; no clear D gene. This CDR3 has 16 amino acids. V was pared by 0 bases and J by 7 bases, with 15 bases between. CDR1 and CDR2 (germline): SGHVS, FQNEAQ. CDR3 protein: CASSLAPGRNAEKLFF. The DNA for the CDR3 is TGTGCCAGCAGCTTAGCGCCGGGGAGGAATGCTGAAAAACTGTTTTTT. The whole variable domain, filled in from reference TRBV7-8 and TRBJ1-4, reads GAGVSQSPRYKVAKRGQDVALRCDPISGHVSLFWYQQALGQGPEFLTYFQNEAQLDKSGLPSDRFFAERPEGSVSTLKIQRTQQEDSAVYLCASSLAPGRNAEKLFFGSGTQLSVL.

The rearrangement joins TRBV5-4 to TRBJ1-6; 9 bases line up with TRBD1. The germline V gene has CDR1 SGHNT and CDR2 YYREEE (reference sequence). Trimming removed 4 bases from V and 13 bases from J; junction bases left unmatched: 9. The CDR3 runs to 14 residues. CDR3 in DNA: TGTGCCAGCAGCCAGGACAGGGGTGTTCAGCCCCTCCACTTT. This sequence encodes CASSQDRGVQPLHF.

V is TRBV14 and J is TRBJ2-1; 7 bases are a match to TRBD2. Trimming at V came to 3 bases and at J to 9 bases, leaving 8 bases not matched to a gene. This CDR3 contains 14 residues. Germline V CDR1 and CDR2: SGHDN, FVKESK. The CDR3 here is CASSHRLAMPEQFF. The CDR3 bases are TGTGCCAGCAGCCACCGACTAGCTATGCCTGAGCAGTTCTTC.

The CDR3 nucleotides are TGTGCCAGCAGTTATAGGGGGGGAGAGCAGTACGTC. Protein: CASSYRGGEQYV. The chain combines TRBV6-5 with TRBJ2-7; D perhaps matches TRBD2 (7 bases). V dropped 3 bases and J dropped 7 bases, with 10 bases sitting between them. Germline lookup yields CDR1 MNHEY and CDR2 SVGAGI. This CDR3 region has 12 residues.

This clone was counted once. The chain links TRBV29-1 to TRBJ2-1, with TRBD2 as a possible D gene (6 bases). Deletions cut 7 bases from V and 6 bases from J, with 19 bases between. The CDR3 is made up of 14 amino acids. Germline loops: CDR1 SQVTM, CDR2 ANQGSEA. The CDR3 is CSDTPGLGVNEQFF. CDR3 nucleotide sequence: TGCAGCGACACACCGGGACTGGGGGTCAATGAGCAGTTCTTC.

The chain is built from TRBV6-5 and TRBJ2-5, with D maybe TRBD1 (6 bases). Trimming pared 4 bases from V and 1 base from J, leaving 7 bases between. The CDR3 is 13 amino acids. Germline V gene lookup returns CDR1 MNHEY and CDR2 SVGAGI. This chain's CDR3 is CASSWTVQETQYF. The CDR3 region has the DNA TGTGCCAGCAGTTGGACAGTCCAAGAGACCCAGTACTTC.

The chain joins TRBV10-3 to TRBJ2-7; 10 positions match TRBD1. The V gene end was trimmed by 5 bases and the J gene end by 1 base; junction bases not matched to a gene: 5. Germline V CDR1 and CDR2: ENHRY, SYGVKD. The CDR3 covers 15 residues. The CDR3 is CAISQGQGGSYEQYF. CDR3 sequence (DNA): TGTGCCATCAGTCAAGGACAGGGGGGTTCCTACGAGCAGTACTTC.

The CDR3 loop is CASSPYEGARGYTF. The CDR3 DNA follows: TGTGCCAGCAGTCCGTACGAAGGGGCGCGTGGCTACACCTTC. This chain uses TRBV6-6 with TRBJ1-2, with TRBD1 as a possible D gene (5 bases). V gave up 5 bases and J gave up 7 bases, with 17 bases separating them. The V gene's germline CDR1 is MNHNY and CDR2 SVGAGI (reference sequence). The CDR3 has 14 amino acids.

The rearrangement uses TRBV6-6 and TRBJ2-3; TRBD1 is a possible D gene (6 bases). Trimming cost V 6 bases and J 2 bases, with 15 bases left between them. The CDR3 totals 15 residues. The germline V gene encodes CDR1 MNHNY and CDR2 SVGAGI (reference sequence). The CDR3 region is CASSAGQGSTDTQYF. CDR3 in DNA: TGTGCCAGCAGCGCCGGGCAGGGGTCCACAGATACGCAGTATTTT.

The gene calls are TRBV25-1 and TRBJ1-4; perhaps TRBD1 as D (6 bases). The V gene's germline CDR1 is MGHDK and CDR2 SYGVNS. The ends were cut back, 0 bases at V and 8 bases at J, with 13 bases in the middle. CDR3 length equals 15 residues. CDR3 loop: CASSEYQGPREKLFF. CDR3 sequence (DNA): TGTGCCAGCAGTGAATATCAGGGGCCTCGAGAAAAACTGTTTTTT.

In DNA form, the CDR3 reads TGTGCCAGCAGTCAGACTAGCGGGGACTACAATGAGCAGTTCTTC. Protein product: CASSQTSGDYNEQFF. The chain couples TRBV2 to TRBJ2-1, with TRBD2 identical over 11 bases. After removal of 5 bases from V and 3 bases from J, the junction contained 3 bases not matched to a gene. This CDR3 has 15 amino acids. The germline V gene encodes CDR1 SNHLY and CDR2 FYNNEI.

V and J are TRBV5-4 and TRBJ2-3; 14 positions match TRBD2. The germline CDR1 and CDR2 sequences are SGHNT and YYREEE (reference sequence). This CDR3 spans 15 amino acids. The V gene end was trimmed by 3 bases and the J gene end by 11 bases; junction bases not matched to a gene: 8. For the CDR3, the DNA is TGTGCCAGCAGCTCGAGCGGGACTAGCGGGAGAGGGCAGTATTTT. Its protein is CASSSSGTSGRGQYF.

The DNA for the CDR3 is TGCGCCAGCCGGGGTGGGGGCGACTATGGCTACACCTTC. The encoded protein is CASRGGGDYGYTF. The chain links TRBV10-2 to TRBJ1-2, with a tentative D call TRBD1 (6 bases). The CDR3 totals 13 residues. The germline gives CDR1 WSHSY, CDR2 SAAADI. Trimming cost V 8 bases and J 3 bases, with 13 bases left between them.

This chain joins TRBV6-6 and TRBJ2-7; 7 nucleotides line up with TRBD1. With 0 bases clipped from V and 6 bases from J, the junction kept 8 bases outside the gene matches. This CDR3 region has 15 residues. The germline V gene has CDR1 MNHNY and CDR2 SVGAGI (reference sequence). The CDR3 spells CASSYSRQGPGEQYV. CDR3 nucleotides: TGTGCCAGCAGTTACTCAAGACAGGGACCCGGCGAGCAGTACGTC.

This clone came up once. The J gene is TRBJ1-5, the V gene TRBV30; D perhaps matches TRBD1 (5 bases). Germline V gives CDR1 GTSNPN, CDR2 SVGIG (reference sequence). The CDR3 consists of 14 residues. The germline V and J ends were trimmed by 2 bases and 7 bases, with 15 bases remaining between them. This CDR3 is CAWSSGGEVQPQHF. In nucleotides, the CDR3 is TGTGCCTGGAGTTCTGGGGGGGAGGTCCAGCCCCAGCATTTT. The whole variable domain, filled in from reference TRBV30 and TRBJ1-5, reads SQTIHQWPATLVQPVGSPLSLECTVEGTSNPNLYWYRQAAGRGLQLLFYSVGIGQISSEVPQNLSASRPQDRQFILSSKKLLLSDSGFYLCAWSSGGEVQPQHFGDGTRLSIL.

The rearrangement joins TRBV5-5 to TRBJ2-3; weak D call: TRBD2 (7 bases). V was shortened by 2 bases and J by 6 bases, with 13 bases between the two germline ends. From germline, CDR1 is SGHKS and CDR2 YYEKEE (reference sequence). The CDR3 spans 14 residues. The CDR3 nucleotides read TGTGCCAGCAGCTTTCGGGGGGCAAAGGATACGCAGTATTTT. It encodes CASSFRGAKDTQYF.

This chain joins TRBV14 and TRBJ1-1; maybe TRBD1 (6 bases). The CDR3 totals 13 residues. The germline V and J ends were trimmed by 1 base and 6 bases, with 9 bases remaining between them. Germline assignment: CDR1 SGHDN and CDR2 FVKESK. The CDR3 is CASSQVQGSEAFF. Written as DNA, the CDR3 is TGTGCCAGCAGCCAAGTTCAGGGGTCTGAAGCTTTCTTT.

CDR3 loop: CASSKLADRSNEKLFF. The CDR3 DNA reads TGTGCCAGCAGCAAACTGGCGGACAGATCTAATGAAAAACTGTTTTTT. This chain joins TRBV21-1 and TRBJ1-4; TRBD1, as called in the table, went unchecked against the DNA. TRBV21-1 is reported as a pseudogene. The CDR3 spans 16 residues.

The V gene is TRBV5-1, the J gene TRBJ2-6, with D possibly TRBD2 on 5 matching bases. This CDR3 contains 18 residues. Germline CDR1 and CDR2: SGHRS and YFSETQ. V was shortened by 4 bases and J by 4 bases, with 21 bases between the two germline ends. The CDR3: CASSQRISDSSGANVLTF. The CDR3 nucleotides are TGCGCCAGCAGCCAAAGGATCTCGGACTCCTCGGGGGCCAACGTCCTGACTTTC.